A single sample gave rise to the 21 T cell receptor beta chains below, sequenced in a study of shared clonotypes between healthy human individuals. Positive CCR7 selection of CD45RO-negative cells yielded the naive CD8 cells, and terminally differentiated effector memory CD45RA+ cells were excluded. Some clones are missing from TCRdb's copy, which holds only in-frame ones; the method was immunoSEQ multiplex PCR. The table records 2 million to 2.5 million clones, 85% to 95% of them present only once. The sequenced sample consisted of naive CD8+ T cells from PBMCs. Receptors originate from a man between 18 and 35 years old in good health. Some clones in this sample may be carry-over from other donors' samples.

V gene TRBV27 combines with J gene TRBJ2-3; D is undetermined. V was trimmed by 8 bases and J by 4 bases, leaving 7 bases between them. Per the germline V gene, CDR1 is MNHEY and CDR2 is SMNVEV (reference sequence). The CDR3 runs to 11 residues. The chain's CDR3 is CASSTPDTQYF. The CDR3 DNA follows: TGTGCCAGCTCAACCCCAGATACGCAGTATTTT.

This sequence joins TRBV28 and TRBJ1-1; D might be TRBD1 (5 bases). This CDR3 region has 15 residues. V was pared by 6 bases and J by 1 base, with 15 bases between. In germline, CDR1 is MDHEN, CDR2 SYDVKM. CDR3 sequence reads: CASSPPGRGNTEAFF. The CDR3 DNA sequence: TGTGCCAGCAGCCCGCCTGGTAGGGGGAACACTGAAGCTTTCTTT.

The chain uses TRBV6-1 and TRBJ1-4; D uncertain. V gave up 8 bases and J gave up 4 bases, with 8 bases separating them. The germline V gene encodes CDR1 MNHNS and CDR2 SASEGT. This CDR3 comprises 12 residues. The CDR3, as DNA: TGTGCCAGCCGGGAGGGTAATGAAAAACTGTTTTTT. Translation gives CASREGNEKLFF.

The gene calls are TRBV4-1 and TRBJ2-7; 7 nucleotides line up with TRBD2. The CDR3 totals 15 residues. The V gene end was trimmed by 2 bases and the J gene end by 3 bases; junction bases not matched to a gene: 7. The germline gives CDR1 MGHRA, CDR2 YSYEKL. The CDR3 is CASSQLSGLGYEQYF. The CDR3 region has the DNA TGCGCCAGCAGCCAACTTAGCGGGTTGGGCTACGAGCAGTACTTC.

On this clone itself: Since a much larger clone is just one base distant, this may be a read error. J is TRBJ1-1 and V is TRBV5-4; unclear D gene. CDR1 is SGHNT, CDR2 YYREEE, per germline (reference sequence). This CDR3 has 11 amino acids. V lost 1 base and J lost 3, with 1 base in between. Written as DNA, the CDR3 is TGTGCCAGCAGCTTGTACACTGAAGCTTTCTTT. Its protein is CASSLYTEAFF. Drawing the rest from reference TRBV5-4 and TRBJ1-1, the complete variable domain is ETGVTQSPTHLIKTRGQQVTLRCSSQSGHNTVSWYQQALGQGPQFIFQYYREEENGRGNFPPRFSGLQFPNYSSELNVNALELDDSALYLCASSLYTEAFFGQGTRLTVV.

V and J are TRBV6-5 and TRBJ1-5; D ambiguous. Trimming removed 6 bases from V and 1 base from J, with 13 bases in between. Germline values: CDR1 MNHEY, CDR2 SVGAGI. The CDR3 length is 15 residues. For the CDR3, the DNA is TGTGCCAGCAGGGTAGGCAGGTTGAGCAATCAGCCCCAGCATTTT. This encodes CASRVGRLSNQPQHF.

On this clone: The same CDR3 can be traced to other DNA sequences in this sample. The genes are TRBV6-6 and TRBJ2-7; a possible D gene is TRBD1 (5 bases). From germline, CDR1 is MNHNY and CDR2 SVGAGI (reference sequence). The CDR3 is 14 residues long. V was shortened by 0 bases and J by 0 bases, with 6 bases between the two germline ends. The CDR3 DNA is TGTGCCAGCAGTTACTCAGACAGCTCCTACGAGCAGTACTTC. Protein: CASSYSDSSYEQYF.

This rearrangement joins TRBV6-1 to TRBJ1-2; D not resolved. Trimming cost V 7 bases and J 3 bases, with 12 bases left between them. The CDR3 totals 13 residues. The germline V gene has CDR1 MNHNS and CDR2 SASEGT. The CDR3 DNA sequence: TGTGCCAGCACCCAGGACGGATACTATGGCTACACCTTC. It yields the protein CASTQDGYYGYTF.

The V call is TRBV7-8, the J call TRBJ2-3, with TRBD2 matching over 7 bases. Germline CDR1 is SGHVS and CDR2 is FQNEAQ. The CDR3 length is 17 residues. J lost 2 bases, V lost 0 bases, and 8 bases had no gene match. In nucleotides, the CDR3 is TGTGCCAGCAGCTTAGCCTCCGGCCGGGACTACACAGATACGCAGTATTTT. This sequence encodes CASSLASGRDYTDTQYF.

The genes are TRBV19 and TRBJ1-4, with 7 bases that match TRBD1. Germline V gives CDR1 LNHDA, CDR2 SQIVND (reference sequence). V lost 4 bases and J lost 7; bases outside the gene matches: 12. This CDR3 is built from 16 residues. In DNA form, the CDR3 reads TGTGCCAGTAGTACAAGGCGGACAGGCCCTCGTGAAAAACTGTTTTTT. As protein: CASSTRRTGPREKLFF.

The chain has TRBV29-1 and TRBJ2-2; possibly TRBD2 for D (6 bases). Germline V gene data show CDR1 as SQVTM and CDR2 as ANQGSEA. This CDR3 contains 13 residues. Trimming pared 5 bases from V and 5 bases from J, leaving 12 bases between. CDR3 sequence (DNA): TGCAGCGTTCCGGGAGTATCAACCGGGGAGCTGTTTTTT. Protein sequence: CSVPGVSTGELFF.

Turning to this clone: This specimen includes other DNA sequences encoding the same CDR3. The chain couples TRBV6-1 to TRBJ2-7, with 12 bases that match TRBD2. Trimming removed 4 bases from V and 4 bases from J; junction bases left unmatched: 5. Germline V lookup: CDR1 MNHNS, CDR2 SASEGT. The CDR3 runs to 15 residues. The CDR3 loop is CASSVPSGRGYEQYF. The CDR3 region has the DNA TGTGCCAGCAGTGTGCCTAGCGGGAGGGGTTACGAGCAGTACTTC.

This chain joins TRBV7-8 and TRBJ1-2; 12 bases are a match to TRBD1. The V segment lost 7 bases and the J segment 3 bases; nucleotides outside the gene matches: 15. The CDR3 is 18 amino acids. Germline values: CDR1 SGHVS, CDR2 FQNEAQ. CDR3 nucleotides: TGTGCCAGCATGCCTGGATGGGACAGGGGGCTCTGTGACTATGGCTACACCTTC. Its protein is CASMPGWDRGLCDYGYTF.

The V call is TRBV7-2, the J call TRBJ2-1; 7 nucleotides match TRBD1. This CDR3 has 16 residues. V lost 5 bases and J lost 5; bases outside the gene matches: 12. Germline CDR1 is SGHTA and CDR2 is FQGNSA. Here the CDR3 reads CASSLGATGLDNEQFF. The CDR3 bases are TGTGCCAGCAGCCTAGGGGCGACAGGGCTAGACAATGAGCAGTTCTTC.

The chain uses TRBV13 and TRBJ2-7; D may match TRBD1 or TRBD2 (6 bases each). Per the germline V gene, CDR1 is PRHDT and CDR2 is FYEKMQ (reference sequence). V dropped 5 bases and J dropped 4 bases, with 12 bases sitting between them. This CDR3 has 13 amino acids. The CDR3 is CASSPPGAYEQYF. CDR3 in DNA: TGTGCCAGCAGCCCACCGGGGGCGTACGAGCAGTACTTC. Full variable domain (outside the CDR3, taken from reference TRBV13 and TRBJ2-7): AAGVIQSPRHLIKEKRETATLKCYPIPRHDTVYWYQQGPGQDPQFLISFYEKMQSDKGSIPDRFSAQQFSDYHSELNMSSLELGDSALYFCASSPPGAYEQYFGPGTRLTVT.

The chain links TRBV27 to TRBJ2-6; D possibly corresponds to TRBD2 (5 bases). Germline V gives CDR1 MNHEY, CDR2 SMNVEV (reference sequence). The V end was cut by 0 bases, the J end by 4 bases, with 10 bases between. The CDR3 extends over 16 amino acids. CDR3 in DNA: TGTGCCAGCAGTTTATCATCCGGGGAAGGGGCCAACGTCCTGACTTTC. Encoded protein: CASSLSSGEGANVLTF.

A word on this clone: In the same sample, other DNA sequences code for this CDR3. The chain recombines TRBV29-1 with TRBJ2-7; TRBD1 might be the D (7 bases). The V gene's germline CDR1 is SQVTM and CDR2 ANQGSEA. The V end was cut by 4 bases, the J end by 2 bases, with 12 bases between. The CDR3 consists of 13 residues. Here the CDR3 DNA reads TGCAGCGTTGTAGGAGGGGGCACCTACGAGCAGTACTTC. Protein: CSVVGGGTYEQYF.

The chain recombines TRBV7-9 with TRBJ2-3; D may be TRBD2 (5 bases). Trimming cost V 0 bases and J 4 bases, with 14 bases left between them. The CDR3 runs 16 residues. Germline loops: CDR1 SEHNR, CDR2 FQNEAQ (reference sequence). CDR3 DNA sequence: TGTGCCAGCAGCTTAGCTGGCTACCTCGGGGCAGATACGCAGTATTTT. This encodes CASSLAGYLGADTQYF.

V gene TRBV6-1 combines with J gene TRBJ2-7; D is perhaps TRBD1 (5 bases). Germline CDR1 and CDR2: MNHNS and SASEGT. The CDR3 loop spans 15 amino acids. V lost 6 bases and J lost 3, with 18 bases in between. CDR3 in DNA: TGTGCCAGCAGAGCTCGACAGATTATTAACTACGAGCAGTACTTC. Translation: CASRARQIINYEQYF.

The genes are TRBV5-1 and TRBJ2-1; weak D call: TRBD2 (7 bases). Germline loops: CDR1 SGHRS, CDR2 YFSETQ. CDR3 length: 13 residues. V was pared by 4 bases and J by 10 bases, with 15 bases between. CDR3 DNA: TGCGCCAGCAGCCCTCGGGGGGCATGGGAGCAGTTCTTC. Its translation is CASSPRGAWEQFF. Full variable domain (remainder filled in from reference TRBV5-1 and TRBJ2-1): KAGVTQTPRYLIKTRGQQVTLSCSPISGHRSVSWYQQTPGQGLQFLFEYFSETQRNKGNFPGRFSGRQFSNSRSEMNVSTLELGDSALYLCASSPRGAWEQFFGPGTRLTVL.

The chain recombines TRBV10-2 with TRBJ1-2; the match to TRBD1 covers 11 bases. The CDR3 consists of 13 residues. Germline V gene data show CDR1 as WSHSY and CDR2 as SAAADI. V was clipped by 9 bases and J by 3 bases; unmatched bases: 3. The CDR3 is CASLGQGDYGYTF. In DNA, the CDR3 is TGCGCCAGTCTGGGACAGGGGGACTATGGCTACACCTTC.